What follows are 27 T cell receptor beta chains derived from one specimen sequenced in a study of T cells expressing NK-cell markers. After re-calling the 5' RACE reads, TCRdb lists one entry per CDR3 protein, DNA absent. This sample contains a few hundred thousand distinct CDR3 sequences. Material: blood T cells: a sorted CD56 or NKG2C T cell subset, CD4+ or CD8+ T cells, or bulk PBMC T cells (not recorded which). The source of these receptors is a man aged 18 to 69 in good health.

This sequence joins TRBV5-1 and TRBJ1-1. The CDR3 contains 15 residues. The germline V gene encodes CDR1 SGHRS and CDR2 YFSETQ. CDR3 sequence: CASRIIADMNTEAFF.

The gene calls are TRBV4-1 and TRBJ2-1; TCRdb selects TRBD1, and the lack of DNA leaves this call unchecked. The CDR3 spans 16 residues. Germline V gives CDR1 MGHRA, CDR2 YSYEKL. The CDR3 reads CASSQVRGALYNEQFF.

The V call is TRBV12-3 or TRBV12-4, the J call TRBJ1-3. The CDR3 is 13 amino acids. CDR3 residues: CASSRQAGNTIYF.

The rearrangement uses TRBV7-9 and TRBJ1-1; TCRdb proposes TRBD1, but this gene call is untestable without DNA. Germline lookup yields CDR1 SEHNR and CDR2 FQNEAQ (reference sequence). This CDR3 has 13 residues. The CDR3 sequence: CASSLEFPDGAFF.

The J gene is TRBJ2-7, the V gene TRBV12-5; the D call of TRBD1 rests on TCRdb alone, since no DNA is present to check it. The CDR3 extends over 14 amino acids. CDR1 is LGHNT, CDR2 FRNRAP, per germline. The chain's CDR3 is CASGSEGFSYEQYF.

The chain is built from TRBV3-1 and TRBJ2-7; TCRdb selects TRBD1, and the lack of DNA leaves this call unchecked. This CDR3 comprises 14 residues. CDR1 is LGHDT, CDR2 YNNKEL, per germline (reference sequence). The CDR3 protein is CASSHQGVSYEQYF.

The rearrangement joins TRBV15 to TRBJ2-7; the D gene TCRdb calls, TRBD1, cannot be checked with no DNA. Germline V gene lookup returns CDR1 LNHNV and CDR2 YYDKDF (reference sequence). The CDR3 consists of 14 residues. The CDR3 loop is CATSYGQGAYEQYF.

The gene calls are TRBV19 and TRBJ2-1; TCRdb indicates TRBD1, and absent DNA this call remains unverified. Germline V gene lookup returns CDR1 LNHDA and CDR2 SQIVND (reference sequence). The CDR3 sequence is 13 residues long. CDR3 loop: CASSWTRGNEQFF.

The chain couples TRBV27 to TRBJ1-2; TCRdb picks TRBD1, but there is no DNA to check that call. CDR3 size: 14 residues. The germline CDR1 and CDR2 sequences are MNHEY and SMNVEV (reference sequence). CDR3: CASRAGQGAFGYTF.

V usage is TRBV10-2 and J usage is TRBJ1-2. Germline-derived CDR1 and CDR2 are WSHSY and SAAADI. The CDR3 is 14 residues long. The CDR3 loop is CASSVGESNYGYTF.

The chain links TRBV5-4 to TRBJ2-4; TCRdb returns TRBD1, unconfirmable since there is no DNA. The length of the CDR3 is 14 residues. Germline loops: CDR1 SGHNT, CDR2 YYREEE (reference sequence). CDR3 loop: CASSRDRGSDIQYF. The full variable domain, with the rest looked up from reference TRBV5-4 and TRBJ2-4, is ETGVTQSPTHLIKTRGQQVTLRCSSQSGHNTVSWYQQALGQGPQFIFQYYREEENGRGNFPPRFSGLQFPNYSSELNVNALELDDSALYLCASSRDRGSDIQYFGAGTRLSVL.

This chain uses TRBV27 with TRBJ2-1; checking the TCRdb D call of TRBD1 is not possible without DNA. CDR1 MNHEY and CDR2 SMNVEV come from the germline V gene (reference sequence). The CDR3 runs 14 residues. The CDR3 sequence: CASTTGYRNNEQFF.

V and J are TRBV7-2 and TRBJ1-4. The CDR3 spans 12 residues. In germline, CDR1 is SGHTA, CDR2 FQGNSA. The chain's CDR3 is CASSFRNEKLFF.

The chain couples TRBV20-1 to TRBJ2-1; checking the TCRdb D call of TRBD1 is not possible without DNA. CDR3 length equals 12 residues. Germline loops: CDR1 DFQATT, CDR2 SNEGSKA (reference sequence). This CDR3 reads CSATRQGNEQFF.

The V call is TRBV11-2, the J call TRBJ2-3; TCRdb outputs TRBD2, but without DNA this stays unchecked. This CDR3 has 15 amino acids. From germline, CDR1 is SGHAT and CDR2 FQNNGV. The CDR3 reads CASSSPRETTDTQYF.

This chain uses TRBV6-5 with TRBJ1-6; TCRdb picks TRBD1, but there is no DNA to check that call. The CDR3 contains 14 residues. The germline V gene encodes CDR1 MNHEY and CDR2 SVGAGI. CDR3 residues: CASSYSTGESPLHF.

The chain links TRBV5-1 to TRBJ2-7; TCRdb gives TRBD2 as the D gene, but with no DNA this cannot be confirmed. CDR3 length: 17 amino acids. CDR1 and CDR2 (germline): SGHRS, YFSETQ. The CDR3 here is CASSLGRLASIFYEQYF.

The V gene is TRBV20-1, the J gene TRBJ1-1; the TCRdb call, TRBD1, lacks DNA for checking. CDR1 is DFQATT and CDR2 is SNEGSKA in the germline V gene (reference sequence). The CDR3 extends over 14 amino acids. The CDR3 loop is CSATRDRDVWEAFF.

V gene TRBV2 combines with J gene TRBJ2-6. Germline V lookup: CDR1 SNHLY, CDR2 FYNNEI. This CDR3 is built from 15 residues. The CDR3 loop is CANDLQGSGANVLTF.

The CDR3: CSVEWAISSYNEQFF. V is TRBV29-1 and J is TRBJ2-1; there is no DNA to check the TCRdb D call of TRBD1. The CDR3 totals 15 residues. Germline assignment: CDR1 SQVTM and CDR2 ANQGSEA.

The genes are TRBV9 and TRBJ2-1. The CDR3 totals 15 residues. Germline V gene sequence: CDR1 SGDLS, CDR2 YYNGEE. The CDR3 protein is CASSVGRAPKGGQFF.

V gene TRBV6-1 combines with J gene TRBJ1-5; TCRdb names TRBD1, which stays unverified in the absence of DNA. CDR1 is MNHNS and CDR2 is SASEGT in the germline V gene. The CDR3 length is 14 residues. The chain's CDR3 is CASTGQTSNQPQHF.

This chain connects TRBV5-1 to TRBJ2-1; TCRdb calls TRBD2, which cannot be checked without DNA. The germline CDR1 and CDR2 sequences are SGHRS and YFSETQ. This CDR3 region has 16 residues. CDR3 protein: CASRKRAGGTYNEQFF.

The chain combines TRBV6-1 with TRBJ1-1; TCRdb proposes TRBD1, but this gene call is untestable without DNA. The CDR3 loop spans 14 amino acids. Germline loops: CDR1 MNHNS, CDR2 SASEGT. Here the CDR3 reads CASSNGQSNTEAFF.

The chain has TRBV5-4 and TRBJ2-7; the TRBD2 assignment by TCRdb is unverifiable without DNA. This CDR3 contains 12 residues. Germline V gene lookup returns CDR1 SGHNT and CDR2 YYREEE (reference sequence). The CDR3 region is CASSGPRDEQYF.

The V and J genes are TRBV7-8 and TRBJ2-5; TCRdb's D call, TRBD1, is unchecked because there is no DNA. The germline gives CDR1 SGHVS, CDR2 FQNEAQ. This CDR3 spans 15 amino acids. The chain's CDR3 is CASSPWGHGQETQYF.

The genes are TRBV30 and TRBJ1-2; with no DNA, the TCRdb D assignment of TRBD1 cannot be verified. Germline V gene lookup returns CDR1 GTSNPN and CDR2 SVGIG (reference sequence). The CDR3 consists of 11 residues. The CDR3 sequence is CAWSSTGGYTF.